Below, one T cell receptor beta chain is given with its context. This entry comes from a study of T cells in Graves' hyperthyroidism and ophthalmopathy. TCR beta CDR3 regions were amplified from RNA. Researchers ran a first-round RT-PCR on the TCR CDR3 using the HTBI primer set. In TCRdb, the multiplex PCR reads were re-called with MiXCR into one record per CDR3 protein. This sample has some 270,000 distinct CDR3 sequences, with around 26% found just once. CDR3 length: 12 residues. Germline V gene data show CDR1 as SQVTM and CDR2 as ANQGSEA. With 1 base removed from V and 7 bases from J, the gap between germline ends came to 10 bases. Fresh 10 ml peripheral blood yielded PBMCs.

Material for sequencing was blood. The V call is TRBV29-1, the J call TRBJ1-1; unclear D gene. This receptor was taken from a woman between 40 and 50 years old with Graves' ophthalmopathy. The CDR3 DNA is TGCAGCGTTGAAGCCCTCCCTGGTGAAGCTTTCTTT. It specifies CSVEALPGEAFF.